This T cell receptor beta chain was sequenced during a study of cytomegalovirus exposure and HLA in healthy donors. This clone came up a few times. Its antigen is not known. Study-level results: In a later analysis, common viral pathogens appeared linked to several of the most significant clusters. Later analysis demonstrated an association between a missense DCLRE1C variant and TCR beta V- and J-gene trimming. The study flagged fewer than 200 TCR beta chains as cytomegalovirus-associated. Earlier analysis looked at TCR beta V segments, and most were productive about 90% or about 30% of the time.

The ends were cut back, 7 bases at V and 8 bases at J, with 14 bases in the middle. The germline CDR1 and CDR2 sequences are MNHNS and SASEGT. The CDR3 runs 12 residues. It was with 60 Vbeta and 13 Jbeta primers that the PCR ran. TCRdb's table, derived via immunoSEQ multiplex PCR, lists solely in-frame clones and lacks some. The data show under 250,000 clones, over 75% seen once. The chain has TRBV6-1 and TRBJ1-2, with D tentatively TRBD1 (5 bases). Sequences were obtained from PBMCs. The sequence was collected from a boy aged 5 to 17 in good health and CMV-seronegative. Here the CDR3 DNA reads TGTGCCAGCACTAAAGGGGCGGAAGGCTACACCTTC. It codes for CASTKGAEGYTF.